The T cell receptor beta chain described here comes from a study of technical replicates of blood from a few donors. Only in-frame clones appear in the TCRdb table, and some are missing; sequencing was by immunoSEQ multiplex PCR. This table holds 70,000 to 80,000 clones, 91% found once. Per germline, CDR1 SQVTM and CDR2 ANQGSEA. With 8 bases clipped from V and 5 bases from J, the junction kept 12 bases outside the gene matches. The CDR3 runs to 14 residues. There are a few counts of this clone. The source is a human donor in good health. Some clones in this sample may be carry-over from other donors' samples. This chain joins TRBV29-1 and TRBJ1-1; TRBD1 matches 9 bases. The sample consisted of T cells isolated from PBMCs. The chain's CDR3 is CSPKLWTGDTEAFF. CDR3 nucleotide sequence: TGCAGCCCCAAACTCTGGACAGGGGATACTGAAGCTTTCTTT.